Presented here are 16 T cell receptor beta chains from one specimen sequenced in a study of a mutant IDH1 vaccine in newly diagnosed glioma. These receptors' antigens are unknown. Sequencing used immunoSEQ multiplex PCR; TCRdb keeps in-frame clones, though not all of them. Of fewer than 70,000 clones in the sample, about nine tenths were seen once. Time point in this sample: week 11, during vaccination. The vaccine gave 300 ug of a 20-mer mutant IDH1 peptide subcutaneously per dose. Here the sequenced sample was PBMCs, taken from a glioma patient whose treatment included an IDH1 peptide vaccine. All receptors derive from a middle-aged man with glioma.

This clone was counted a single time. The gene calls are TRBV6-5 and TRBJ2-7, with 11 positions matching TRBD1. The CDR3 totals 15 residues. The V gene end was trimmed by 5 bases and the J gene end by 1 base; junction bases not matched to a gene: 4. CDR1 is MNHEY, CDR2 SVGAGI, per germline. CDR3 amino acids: CASSAGTGGSYEQYV. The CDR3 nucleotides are TGTGCCAGCAGTGCCGGGACAGGGGGTTCCTACGAGCAGTACGTC.

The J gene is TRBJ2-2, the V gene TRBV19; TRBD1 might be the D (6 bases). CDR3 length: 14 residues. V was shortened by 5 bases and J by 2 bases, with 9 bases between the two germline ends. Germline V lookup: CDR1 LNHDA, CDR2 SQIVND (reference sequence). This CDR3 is CASSVDSNTGELFF. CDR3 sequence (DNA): TGTGCCAGTAGTGTGGACAGCAACACCGGGGAGCTGTTTTTT.

The CDR3 loop reads CASSDSLLVRAADTEAFF. The CDR3 DNA follows: TGTGCCAGCAGTGATAGCTTACTAGTGAGGGCTGCGGACACTGAAGCTTTCTTT. The rearrangement links TRBV2 to TRBJ1-1, with no clear D. The ends were cut back, 3 bases at V and 3 bases at J, with 23 bases in the middle. The CDR3 spans 18 residues. Germline-derived CDR1 and CDR2 are SNHLY and FYNNEI.

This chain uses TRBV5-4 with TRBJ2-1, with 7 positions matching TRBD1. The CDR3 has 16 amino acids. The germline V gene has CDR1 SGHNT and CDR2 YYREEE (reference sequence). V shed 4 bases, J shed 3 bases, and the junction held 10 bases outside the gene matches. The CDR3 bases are TGTGCCAGCAGCCCCCTAGCACAGGGGATCTACAATGAGCAGTTCTTC. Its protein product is CASSPLAQGIYNEQFF.

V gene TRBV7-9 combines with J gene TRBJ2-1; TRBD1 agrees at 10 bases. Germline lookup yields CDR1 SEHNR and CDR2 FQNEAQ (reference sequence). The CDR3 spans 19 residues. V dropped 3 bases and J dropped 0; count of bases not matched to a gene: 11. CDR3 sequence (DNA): TGTGCCAGCAGCTTGGGGACAGGGGCAACCTTTAGCTCCTACAATGAGCAGTTCTTC. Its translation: CASSLGTGATFSSYNEQFF.

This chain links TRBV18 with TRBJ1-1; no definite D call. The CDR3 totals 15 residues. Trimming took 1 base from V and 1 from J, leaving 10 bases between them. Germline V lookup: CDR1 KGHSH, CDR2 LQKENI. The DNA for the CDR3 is TGTGCCAGCTCACCACGGGCAGAGGGGAACACTGAAGCTTTCTTT. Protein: CASSPRAEGNTEAFF.

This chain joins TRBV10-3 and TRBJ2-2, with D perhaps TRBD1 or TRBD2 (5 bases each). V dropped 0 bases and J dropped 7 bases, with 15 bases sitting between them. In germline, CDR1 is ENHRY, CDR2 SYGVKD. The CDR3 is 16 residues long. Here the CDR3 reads CAISESDTTGIGELFF. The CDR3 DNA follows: TGTGCCATCAGTGAGTCGGACACCACGGGGATCGGGGAGCTGTTTTTT.

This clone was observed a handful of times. CDR3 in DNA: TGCGCCAGCAGCCAGGGACAGACCTACTACGAGCAGTACTTC. Translated, it gives CASSQGQTYYEQYF. The V and J genes are TRBV4-3 and TRBJ2-7, with 7 bases matching TRBD1. The junction had 5 bases not matched to a gene; V was cut back by 3 bases and J by 3 bases. The CDR3 extends over 14 amino acids. CDR1 is LGHNA and CDR2 is YSLEER in the germline V gene.

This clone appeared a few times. The chain's CDR3 is CSVSRENTEAFF. The CDR3 DNA reads TGCAGCGTGAGCCGGGAAAACACTGAAGCTTTCTTT. The V gene is TRBV29-1, the J gene TRBJ1-1, with D hard to call. CDR3 length: 12 amino acids. V was pared by 6 bases and J by 2 bases, with 10 bases between. The germline gives CDR1 SQVTM, CDR2 ANQGSEA.

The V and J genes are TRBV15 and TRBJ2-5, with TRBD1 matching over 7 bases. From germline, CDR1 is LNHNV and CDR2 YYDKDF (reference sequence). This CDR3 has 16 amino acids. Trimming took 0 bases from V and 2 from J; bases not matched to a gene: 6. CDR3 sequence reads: CATSRDLGTVQETQYF. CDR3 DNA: TGTGCCACCAGCAGAGATCTTGGGACAGTGCAAGAGACCCAGTACTTC. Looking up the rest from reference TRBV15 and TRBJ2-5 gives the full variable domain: DAMVIQNPRYQVTQFGKPVTLSCSQTLNHNVMYWYQQKSSQAPKLLFHYYDKDFNNEADTPDNFQSRRPNTSFCFLDIRSPGLGDTAMYLCATSRDLGTVQETQYFGPGTRLLVL.

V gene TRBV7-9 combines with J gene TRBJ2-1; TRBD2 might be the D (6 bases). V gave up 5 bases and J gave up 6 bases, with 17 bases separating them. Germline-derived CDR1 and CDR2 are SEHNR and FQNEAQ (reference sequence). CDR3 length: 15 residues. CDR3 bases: TGTGCCAGCAGCGTCGAATGGAGGGATGCCAATGAGCAGTTCTTC. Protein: CASSVEWRDANEQFF. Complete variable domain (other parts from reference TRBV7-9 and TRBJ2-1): DTGVSQNPRHKITKRGQNVTFRCDPISEHNRLYWYRQTLGQGPEFLTYFQNEAQLEKSRLLSDRFSAERPKGSFSTLEIQRTEQGDSAMYLCASSVEWRDANEQFFGPGTRLTVL.

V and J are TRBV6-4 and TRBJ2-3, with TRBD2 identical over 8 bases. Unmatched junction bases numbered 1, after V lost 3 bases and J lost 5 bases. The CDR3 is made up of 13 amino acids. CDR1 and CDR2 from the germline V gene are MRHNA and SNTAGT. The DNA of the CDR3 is TGTGCCAGCAGTGAGAGCGGGAGAGATACGCAGTATTTT. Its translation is CASSESGRDTQYF.

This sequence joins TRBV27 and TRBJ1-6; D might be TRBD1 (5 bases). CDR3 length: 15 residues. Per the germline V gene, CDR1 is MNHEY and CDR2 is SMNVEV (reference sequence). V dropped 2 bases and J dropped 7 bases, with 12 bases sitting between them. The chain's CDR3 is CASSLEGRRNSPLHF. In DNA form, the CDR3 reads TGTGCCAGCAGTTTAGAGGGACGGCGAAATTCACCCCTCCACTTT.

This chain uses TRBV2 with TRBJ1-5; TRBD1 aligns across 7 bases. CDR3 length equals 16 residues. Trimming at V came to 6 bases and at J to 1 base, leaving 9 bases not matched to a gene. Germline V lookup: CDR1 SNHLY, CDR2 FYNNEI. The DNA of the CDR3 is TGTGCCAGCAGCCAAGGGACAGTTCGGAGCAATCAGCCCCAGCATTTT. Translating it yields CASSQGTVRSNQPQHF.

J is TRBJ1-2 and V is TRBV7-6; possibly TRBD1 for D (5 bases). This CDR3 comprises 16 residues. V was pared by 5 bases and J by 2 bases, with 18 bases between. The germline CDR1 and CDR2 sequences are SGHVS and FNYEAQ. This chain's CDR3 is CASSPIRTGPNYGYTF. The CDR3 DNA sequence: TGTGCCAGCAGCCCGATCCGGACGGGACCGAACTATGGCTACACCTTC.

The CDR3, as DNA: TGTGCCACCTCTGACGGGAAAATTGGGGCCCAGTACTTC. Protein product: CATSDGKIGAQYF. The V call is TRBV10-3, the J call TRBJ2-5, with TRBD2 as a possible D gene (5 bases). The CDR3 has 13 amino acids. Trimming took 10 bases from V and 9 from J, leaving 21 bases between them. Germline V CDR1 and CDR2: ENHRY, SYGVKD.